This T cell receptor beta chain was captured in a study of Ad26.COV2.S vaccination and SARS-CoV-2 variants. Concerning this clone: Its specificity is not known.

Between the trimmed V and J ends, which lost 3 bases and 3 bases, there was a span of 9 bases. The length of the CDR3 is 14 residues. Germline assignment: CDR1 SGHRS and CDR2 YFSETQ. Profiling relied on immunoSEQ multiplex PCR, and the TCRdb table lists in-frame clones only, not all of them. The repertoire includes about 350,000 clones, about 91% of them detected once, and 3.9% sits in the top ten. Study-level results: Greater spike-specific TCR breadth was seen in vaccine recipients than in placebo recipients. Analyses that measured TCR breadth and depth may have underestimated total T cell responses.

The chain joins TRBV5-1 to TRBJ2-2, with D perhaps TRBD1 or TRBD2 (5 bases each). The sample was peripheral blood, taken after recovery from COVID-19. This sequence originates from a human donor who had recovered from COVID-19. Written as DNA, the CDR3 is TGCGCCAGCAGCTCCGGGACCCACACCGGGGAGCTGTTTTTT. Its translation: CASSSGTHTGELFF.